The entry below describes one TCR beta chain. Its antigen is undetermined. Time point meaning: newly diagnosed GD, antithyroid drugs for less than 3 months. PBMC-extracted RNA yielded the TCR library. For TCR beta, libraries came from iRepertoire HTBI primers and Arm-PCR of CDR3 regions. TCRdb processed the multiplex PCR reads anew with MiXCR; each CDR3 protein has one entry. The profile covers roughly 610,000 distinct CDR3 sequences, with roughly 15% appearing a single time and around 19% taken by the ten largest. The CDR3 sequence is 18 residues long. The germline V gene has CDR1 SGHVS and CDR2 FQNEAQ. The V gene end was trimmed by 1 base and the J gene end by 3 bases; junction bases not matched to a gene: 6. This sample was taken from a study of regulatory T cells in long-lasting Graves disease. Study-wide results and limits: Persistent disease was associated with favored TRBV28 usage and with favored use of TRBJ1-2 and TRBJ2-5.

A further study also used this sample, focusing on T cells in Graves' hyperthyroidism and ophthalmopathy. That publication notes: Exclusion of a patient resulted from uncontrolled infection, other autoimmune disease, pregnancy or lactation.

The TCR originated in a woman in her 30s with Graves disease. J is TRBJ2-1 and V is TRBV7-8; 13 nucleotides match TRBD2. The source material was peripheral blood mononuclear cells (PBMCs), sampled at new diagnosis, from a patient treated with antithyroid drugs. The CDR3 loop is CASSLVGTSGAGYNEQFF. Written as DNA, the CDR3 is TGTGCCAGCAGCTTAGTGGGGACTAGCGGGGCGGGCTACAATGAGCAGTTCTTC.